A selection of T cell receptor beta chains follows, all from one sample in a study of cytomegalovirus exposure and HLA in healthy donors. TCRdb's table, derived via immunoSEQ multiplex PCR, lists solely in-frame clones and lacks some. The sample contains around 150,000 clones, more than 75% of which appear only once. Input material: PBMCs. The source is a woman aged 40 to 50 in good health and CMV-seronegative. CDR3s include the opening cysteine and the closing phenylalanine or tryptophan. A D gene is named only where the DNA matches it firmly. Expanded clones get a size class; other rows say once, few or many, or leave the size out.

TRBD2	TRBJ2-5	few	16	TRBV5-4	TGTGCCAGCAGCCAGACTAGCGGGGGGGCGGGGAAGACCCAGTACTTC	CASSQTSGGAGKTQYF
-	TRBJ2-7	-	14	TRBV7-2	TGTGCCAGCAGCCCTTCCCCGGGGTACGGGGAGCAGTACTTC	CASSPSPGYGEQYF
-	TRBJ2-1	-	13	TRBV7-8	TGTGCCAGCAGCTTAGAGTCCGGCAATGAGCAGTTCTTC	CASSLESGNEQFF
TRBD2	TRBJ2-1	-	16	TRBV9	TGTGCCAGCAGCGTAGCTCAAACTAGCGGATACAATGAGCAGTTCTTC	CASSVAQTSGYNEQFF
TRBD1	TRBJ2-2	-	16	TRBV9	TGTGCCAGCAGCCTCCAGACAGGGAAGAACACCGGGGAGCTGTTTTTT	CASSLQTGKNTGELFF
-	TRBJ2-7	-	14	TRBV27	TGTGCCAGCAGTTTATCACCCGGTGGTTACGAGCAGTACTTC	CASSLSPGGYEQYF
TRBD1	TRBJ1-5	-	14	TRBV27	TGTGCCAGCAAACCGGGACAGGGCTCCTCGCCCCAGCATTTT	CASKPGQGSSPQHF
-	TRBJ2-7	-	11	TRBV20-1	TGCAGTGCTTTAGGGGTGGGTGAGCAGTACTTC	CSALGVGEQYF
TRBD1	TRBJ1-5	-	16	TRBV6-1	TGTGCCAGCAGTGAAACTGGGACAGGGGGGCGACAGCCCCAGCATTTT	CASSETGTGGRQPQHF
-	TRBJ2-1	-	16	TRBV7-9	TGTTCCAGCAGTCCGACAGACAGGAGCTCCTACAATGAGCAGTTCTTC	CSSSPTDRSSYNEQFF
-	TRBJ1-3	-	14	TRBV2	TGTGCCAGCAGTGACAGGGATCGCGGAAACACCATATATTTT	CASSDRDRGNTIYF
-	TRBJ2-3	few	14	TRBV4-3	TGCGCCAGCAGCCCCCACAGGGGCACAGATACGCAGTATTTT	CASSPHRGTDTQYF
-	TRBJ1-1	-	16	TRBV11-2	TGTGCCAGCAGCTTCGATTCCATAAGGAGGAACACTGAAGCTTTCTTT	CASSFDSIRRNTEAFF
TRBD1	TRBJ2-1	-	15	TRBV5-8	TGTGCCAGCAGCAACCGGGACAGGGGCTGGAATGAGCAGTTCTTC	CASSNRDRGWNEQFF
-	TRBJ2-5	-	15	TRBV5-4	TGTGCCAGCAGCCGCACGGAGCGGCCTCAACAGACCCAGTACTTC	CASSRTERPQQTQYF
-	TRBJ1-1	-	15	TRBV4-1	TGCGCCAGCAGCCAATCCACCGCCAGAAACACTGAAGCTTTCTTT	CASSQSTARNTEAFF
TRBD1	TRBJ2-2	-	16	TRBV7-3	TGTGCCAGCAGCCCCAAAACAGGGGCGAACACCGGGGAGCTGTTTTTT	CASSPKTGANTGELFF
-	TRBJ1-1	-	14	TRBV10-3	TGTGCCATCAGTGAGGGCACCGGCGGCACTGAAGCTTTCTTT	CAISEGTGGTEAFF
TRBD2	TRBJ2-5	-	15	TRBV29-1	TGCAGCGTTGTTCGCCTAGCGGGAGGAGTGGAGACCCAGTACTTC	CSVVRLAGGVETQYF
TRBD1	TRBJ1-6	-	15	TRBV11-3	TGTGCCAGCAGCCCGACAGGGAATGACAATTCACCCCTCCACTTT	CASSPTGNDNSPLHF